The T cell receptor (beta chain) described here comes from a study of T cell repertoires in cytomegalovirus infection (dated by TCRdb to the late 2010s). Background for the entire study: Because public TCR beta signatures pointed to carriage of CMV infection together with the matching HLA type, the HLA type of each donor mattered for the analysis.

Notes on this clonotype: Its recognized antigen is unknown. No clone much larger than this one lies a single base away; base qualities are absent.

The trim is 8 bases for V and 4 bases for J, with a gap of 21 bases between the germline ends. The cysteine opens and the phenylalanine closes a CDR3 of 16 amino acids. Of the read, only the CDR3 DNA is kept; its 48 bases are in frame from base 1. CDR1 and CDR2 (WSHSY, SAAADI) derive from the germline V gene. This sample was sequenced with an Illumina HiSeq 1500. TCRdb passed the public sequencing reads through fastp at Q25 and MiXCR, retaining productive beta sequences. Records with the same CDR3 protein are collapsed into one entry carrying the most frequent genes and DNA. Recorded for this sample are nearly 550,000 distinct CDR3 sequences; about 15% of them occurred a single time. Roughly a quarter of the sample lies in the top ten. Broad study findings and their caveats: The ex vivo response was dominated by HLA-C-restricted CMV-specific TCR beta clonotypes, and the single most frequent clonotype in two of eight donors was supplied by these HLA-C-restricted clonotypes. Carriers of CMV infection plus the relevant HLA type were discriminated by the cumulative frequency of public TCR beta family members in the study cohort and in an independent roughly 380-donor cohort.

Sequenced: CD8+ T cells from PBMCs. The sequence was collected from a human donor in good health (CMV status not recorded). Some clones in this sample may be carry-over from other donors' samples. Recombination connected TRBV10-2 to TRBJ1-5; no D segment can be confidently identified. CDR3 protein: CASGPSRAPGNQPQHF. The nucleotide sequence reads TGCGCCAGCGGACCGAGCCGGGCCCCCGGGAATCAGCCCCAGCATTTT.